The 24 T cell receptor beta chains reported below all come from one sample, sequenced in a study of prognosis after radiotherapy for stage I lung cancer. Genomic DNA was subjected to two-round multiplex PCR for amplification of TCR beta CDR3. Primers (each specific to one TRBV or TRBJ gene) were used in first-round PCR. TCRdb passed the multiplex PCR reads through MiXCR, listing each CDR3 protein once. The table lists approximately 25,000 distinct CDR3 sequences, approximately 38% of them singletons. This specimen consisted of PBMCs, obtained before or after stereotactic body radiation therapy (not recorded which). The receptor source for this set is a donor at least 50 years old with non-small cell lung cancer.

The chain joins TRBV6-1 to TRBJ2-2; D remains unclear. The CDR3 spans 17 residues. V dropped 0 bases and J dropped 1 base, with 12 bases sitting between them. Looked up from germline, CDR1 is MNHNS and CDR2 is SASEGT. The CDR3: CASSEAHILLNTGELFF. CDR3 DNA: TGTGCCAGCAGTGAAGCGCATATACTCCTGAACACCGGGGAGCTGTTTTTT.

This clonotype was seen ten or more times. This rearrangement joins TRBV5-6 to TRBJ2-5; the match to TRBD2 covers 12 bases. The length of the CDR3 is 15 residues. Losses at the gene ends were 4 bases for V and 10 bases for J; bases not matched to a gene: 11. In germline, CDR1 is SGHDT, CDR2 YYEEEE. The CDR3, as DNA: TGTGCCAGCAGCCTACTAGCGGGGGGTCAGAGAGACCAGTACTTC. Residues: CASSLLAGGQRDQYF.

The J gene is TRBJ2-1, the V gene TRBV12-3 or TRBV12-4, with 14 positions matching TRBD2. V trimming: 7 bases; J trimming: 8 bases; junction bases outside the gene matches: 7. The length of the CDR3 is 15 residues. The CDR3 is CASIPGTSGSYEQFF. The CDR3 coding sequence is TGTGCCAGCATCCCCGGGACTAGCGGGAGCTATGAGCAGTTCTTC.

As to this clonotype: A far more abundant clone sits one base away, making this likely a read error. CDR3 sequence reads: CASSAIAGGSSAEQYF. The CDR3 nucleotides read TGTGCCAGCAGTGCGATAGCGGGGGGGTCCTCTGCCGAGCAGTACTTC. The chain couples TRBV12-3 or TRBV12-4 to TRBJ2-7, with TRBD2 matching over 11 bases. V was clipped by 5 bases and J by 6 bases; unmatched bases: 12. The CDR3 totals 16 residues.

Remarks on this clonotype: The junction does not match germline at one end; this may be a read error. The rearrangement links TRBV19 to TRBJ2-2, with D maybe TRBD2 (5 bases). CDR3 length equals 14 residues. In germline, CDR1 is LNHDA, CDR2 SQIVND (reference sequence). CDR3 in DNA: TGTGCCAGTATGGGGAGAACGAACACCTGGGAGCTGTTTTTT. It codes for CASMGRTNTWELFF.

This clonotype came up many times. The chain combines TRBV12-3 or TRBV12-4 with TRBJ2-5; the match to TRBD2 covers 12 bases. V dropped 6 bases and J dropped 4; count of bases not matched to a gene: 6. CDR3 length: 15 amino acids. Written as DNA, the CDR3 is TGTGCCAGCAGCCCTAGCGGGGGGGCCTCAGAGACCCAGTACTTC. This encodes CASSPSGGASETQYF.

In regard to this clonotype: A read error may be the cause here, since a much bigger clone is one base away. The rearrangement joins TRBV6-2 or TRBV6-3 to TRBJ1-4; no reliable D call. The CDR3 extends over 15 amino acids. Germline values: CDR1 MNHEY, CDR2 SVGEGT. V lost 5 bases and J lost 8, with 18 bases in between. The CDR3 loop is CASSTYGVGYEKLFF. CDR3 sequence (DNA): TGTGCCAGCAGTACCTACGGAGTCGGGTACGAAAAACTGTTTTTT.

Concerning this clonotype: A much bigger clone sits one base away, suggesting this may be a read error. The gene calls are TRBV5-8 and TRBJ2-5; D gene ambiguous. Germline assignment: CDR1 SGHTS and CDR2 YDEGEE. Trimming stripped 6 bases from V and 2 bases from J, with 14 bases between. This CDR3 region has 14 residues. CDR3 nucleotides: TGTGCCAGCAACGCTGCGCACCCTCAAGAGACCCAGTACTTC. Translating gives CASNAAHPQETQYF. The entire variable domain, with the rest obtained from reference TRBV5-8 and TRBJ2-5, is as follows: EAGVTQSPTHLIKTRGQQATLRCSPISGHTSVYWYQQALGLGLQFLLWYDEGEERNRGNFPPRFSGRQFPNYSSELNVNALELEDSALYLCASNAAHPQETQYFGPGTRLLVL.

This clonotype has at least ten counts. V and J are TRBV7-9 and TRBJ1-4; D gene unclear. Trimming removed 4 bases from V and 2 bases from J, with 8 bases in between. The CDR3 loop spans 14 amino acids. The V gene's germline CDR1 is SEHNR and CDR2 FQNEAQ (reference sequence). CDR3 coding DNA: TGTGCCAGCAGCTCCGAGGCCACTAATGAAAAACTGTTTTTT. Translation gives CASSSEATNEKLFF.

To note about this clonotype: A read error is likely here: a far larger clone is one base away. The chain has TRBV6-2 or TRBV6-3 and TRBJ2-5; tentative D call: TRBD2 (6 bases). This CDR3 has 15 amino acids. Germline assignment: CDR1 MNHEY and CDR2 SVGEGT. CDR3 in DNA: TGTTCCAGCAGTCCGTTCGTGGGGGGAAGAGAGACCCAGTACTTC. This translates into CSSSPFVGGRETQYF.

This clonotype has at least ten counts. Relative to the germline gene, one junction end is altered; a read error may explain this. V and J are TRBV5-1 and TRBJ1-6; D remains unclear. The CDR3 extends over 12 amino acids. The germline V gene encodes CDR1 SGHRS and CDR2 YFSETQ. The CDR3, as DNA: TGCGCCAGCAGGGTCGAGGATTCACCCCCCCACTTT. This gives the protein CASRVEDSPPHF.

This chain connects TRBV7-9 to TRBJ2-7, with no clear D. Trimming shortened V by 5 bases and J by 2 bases, and 10 bases separated the two germline ends. This CDR3 is 13 amino acids long. The germline CDR1 and CDR2 sequences are SEHNR and FQNEAQ (reference sequence). The CDR3 sequence is CASSPMGTYEQYF. The CDR3 DNA reads as TGTGCCAGCAGCCCCATGGGAACCTACGAGCAGTACTTC.

This clonotype was found many times. The gene calls are TRBV5-5 and TRBJ2-3, with a tentative D call TRBD2 (6 bases). CDR1 SGHKS and CDR2 YYEKEE come from the germline V gene (reference sequence). With 0 bases removed from V and 6 bases from J, the gap between germline ends came to 11 bases. CDR3 length: 14 amino acids. CDR3: CASSLVTSRDTQYF. The DNA of the CDR3 is TGTGCCAGCAGCTTGGTTACTAGCAGGGATACGCAGTATTTT.

This clonotype was seen repeatedly, ten times or more. The chain joins TRBV7-2 to TRBJ1-5; the match to TRBD1 covers 7 bases. V lost 0 bases to trimming and J lost 4 bases; unmatched junction nucleotides: 3. This CDR3 is 15 amino acids long. Germline CDR1 is SGHTA and CDR2 is FQGNSA. CDR3 sequence (DNA): TGTGCCAGCAGCTTAGCCGGGACAGAGAATCAGCCCCAGCATTTT. This sequence encodes CASSLAGTENQPQHF.

The chain links TRBV6-2 or TRBV6-3 to TRBJ1-4, with TRBD1 matching over 9 bases. Germline CDR1 reads MNHEY; CDR2 reads SVGEGT. The CDR3 contains 19 residues. J was trimmed by 4 bases and V by 5 bases; bases with no gene match: 17. The CDR3 coding sequence is TGTGCCAGCAGTGAAGCTCCCATGTATGGGACAGGGAGTAATGAAAAACTGTTTTTT. It yields the protein CASSEAPMYGTGSNEKLFF.

In its sample, this clonotype was seen many times. The V call is TRBV30, the J call TRBJ2-5; no firm D call. The CDR3 is made up of 11 amino acids. The V and J ends lost 0 bases and 5 bases respectively, with 4 bases between them. CDR1 is GTSNPN and CDR2 is SVGIG in the germline V gene (reference sequence). CDR3: CAWSVMETQYF. The CDR3 bases are TGTGCCTGGAGTGTAATGGAGACCCAGTACTTC.

Sample share makes this clonotype medium-sized. The gene calls are TRBV6-1 and TRBJ2-2; D perhaps matches TRBD1 (6 bases). The germline V gene has CDR1 MNHNS and CDR2 SASEGT. The CDR3 spans 16 residues. V lost 1 base, J lost 4 bases, and 13 bases lay in between. The CDR3 region has the DNA TGTGCCAGCAGTGAAGTTAACCTGGGGGCCACCGGGGAGCTGTTTTTT. The encoded protein is CASSEVNLGATGELFF.

About this clonotype: A far larger clone is a single base away, which makes a read error likely. The rearrangement joins TRBV9 to TRBJ2-7; weak D call: TRBD1 (6 bases). V was shortened by 4 bases and J by 0 bases, with 29 bases between the two germline ends. The CDR3 length is 20 residues. Germline CDR1 SGDLS, CDR2 YYNGEE. DNA for the CDR3: TGTGCCAGCAGCCGTGACCCCAAAGGGACACCAAAATTAAGCTCCTACGAGCAGTACTTC. Translating it yields CASSRDPKGTPKLSSYEQYF.

The genes are TRBV6-1 and TRBJ1-2, with D possibly matching TRBD1 (6 bases). The V gene lost 5 bases and the J gene lost 1 base, with 20 bases spanning the gap. The germline gives CDR1 MNHNS, CDR2 SASEGT. The CDR3 runs 17 residues. This CDR3 is CASSYGGHGRINYGYTF. CDR3 nucleotide sequence: TGTGCCAGCAGTTACGGGGGACACGGCCGGATTAACTATGGCTACACCTTC.

This chain links TRBV27 with TRBJ1-6; D is unclear. This CDR3 is 16 amino acids long. Trimming left V 2 bases short and J 1 base short, with 9 bases between. From germline, CDR1 is MNHEY and CDR2 SMNVEV (reference sequence). Written as DNA, the CDR3 is TGTGCCAGCAGTTTACATGGTTTTTCCTATAATTCACCCCTCCACTTT. Translated, it gives CASSLHGFSYNSPLHF.

The V call is TRBV11-3, the J call TRBJ2-1; a weak D match, TRBD1 (6 bases). The CDR3 contains 14 residues. Between the trimmed V and J ends, which lost 3 bases and 4 bases, there was a span of 10 bases. From germline, CDR1 is SGHNT and CDR2 YENEEA. In DNA, the CDR3 is TGTGCCAGCAGCTTCGGGGACACGTACAATGAGCAGTTCTTC. It is translated as CASSFGDTYNEQFF.

This clonotype was counted ten times or more. This chain connects TRBV4-1 to TRBJ2-3; either TRBD1 or TRBD2 may supply D (5 bases each). The V and J ends lost 1 base and 0 bases respectively, with 17 bases between them. The CDR3 runs to 18 residues. Germline values: CDR1 MGHRA, CDR2 YSYEKL. CDR3 sequence: CASSQVLRGSLSTDTQYF. The CDR3 DNA is TGCGCCAGCAGCCAAGTCCTCCGGGGCAGCTTGAGCACAGATACGCAGTATTTT.

This clonotype counts as medium-sized. The chain has TRBV5-1 and TRBJ1-2; 8 nucleotides align to TRBD1. After removal of 4 bases from V and 3 bases from J, the junction contained 5 bases not matched to a gene. The CDR3 is 14 amino acids. In germline, CDR1 is SGHRS, CDR2 YFSETQ. Written as DNA, the CDR3 is TGCGCCAGCAGCCCGGGGACAGGAGACTATGGCTACACCTTC. Amino acid sequence: CASSPGTGDYGYTF.

A word on this clonotype: This probably arose from a read error, given a far larger clone one base away. This rearrangement joins TRBV6-4 to TRBJ2-1; D not resolved. The CDR3 has 11 amino acids. Between the trimmed V and J ends, which lost 7 bases and 4 bases, there was a span of 5 bases. Germline CDR1 and CDR2: MRHNA and SNTAGT. In DNA form, the CDR3 reads TGTGCCAGCAATATATACAATGAGCAGTTCTTC. Protein: CASNIYNEQFF.